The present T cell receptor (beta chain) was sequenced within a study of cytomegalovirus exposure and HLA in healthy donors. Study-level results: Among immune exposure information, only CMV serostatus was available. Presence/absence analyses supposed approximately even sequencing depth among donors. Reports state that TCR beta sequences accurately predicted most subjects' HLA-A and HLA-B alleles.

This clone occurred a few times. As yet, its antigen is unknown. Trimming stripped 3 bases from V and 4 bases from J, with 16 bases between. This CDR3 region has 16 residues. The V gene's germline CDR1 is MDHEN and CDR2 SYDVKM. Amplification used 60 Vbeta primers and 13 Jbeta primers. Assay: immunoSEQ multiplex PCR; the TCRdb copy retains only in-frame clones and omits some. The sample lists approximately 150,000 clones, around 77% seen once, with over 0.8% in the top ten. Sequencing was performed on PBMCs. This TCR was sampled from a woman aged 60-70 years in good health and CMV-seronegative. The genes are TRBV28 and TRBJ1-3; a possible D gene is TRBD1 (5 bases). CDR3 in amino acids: CASSFPPPGGGNTIYF. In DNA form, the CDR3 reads TGTGCCAGCAGTTTCCCTCCACCCGGGGGAGGAAACACCATATATTTT. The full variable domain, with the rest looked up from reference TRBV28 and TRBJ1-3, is DVKVTQSSRYLVKRTGEKVFLECVQDMDHENMFWYRQDPGLGLRLIYFSYDVKMKEKGDIPEGYSVSREKKERFSLILESASTNQTSMYLCASSFPPPGGGNTIYFGEGSWLTVV.